The entry below describes one T cell receptor beta chain. This specimen belongs to a study of control samples from healthy donors and cancer patients. Sequencing used immunoSEQ multiplex PCR; TCRdb keeps in-frame clones, though not all of them. The repertoire holds some 120,000 clones, approximately 93% seen once, with 7.8% in the top ten. There are 13 residues in the CDR3. Germline V gives CDR1 ENHRY, CDR2 SYGVKD. The V and J ends lost 6 bases and 4 bases respectively, with 11 bases between them. Material: blood. The TCR sequence derives from a woman younger than 30 in good health. The chain is built from TRBV10-3 and TRBJ2-3; D remains ambiguous. This CDR3 reads CAIRDAAPDTQYF. Here the CDR3 DNA reads TGTGCCATCAGGGATGCGGCCCCAGATACGCAGTATTTT.